This TCR beta chain is from a study of cytomegalovirus exposure and HLA in healthy donors. Trimming took 5 bases from V and 0 from J, leaving 14 bases between them. Germline CDR1 MNHEY, CDR2 SMNVEV (reference sequence). The CDR3 totals 15 residues. PCR was performed using 60 Vbeta and 13 Jbeta primers. Clones were read by immunoSEQ multiplex PCR, and TCRdb kept only the in-frame ones, dropping some. The table shows 80,000 to 95,000 clones, with 84% occurring only once. J is TRBJ2-7 and V is TRBV27, with no clear D. Sample: PBMCs. This TCR derives from a young woman in good health and CMV-seropositive. This CDR3 reads CASSTAERSSYEQYF. The CDR3 bases are TGTGCCAGCAGTACTGCAGAAAGGAGCTCCTACGAGCAGTACTTC.